Listed here are 26 T cell receptor beta chains from one sample, sequenced in a study of T and B cells in COVID-19 patients. Multiplex PCR with BIOMED2 TRB-A/B primer pools amplified TRB rearrangements. From the multiplex PCR reads, TCRdb called clonotypes with MiXCR, one entry per CDR3 protein. The profile shows about 6,400 distinct CDR3 sequences, around 26% of them singletons. From blood, about 240-500 ng of genomic DNA served as TRB template. Specimen: blood. These receptors came from a human donor with active COVID-19.

This clonotype is medium-sized within its sample. The chain carries TRBV27 and TRBJ2-3, with 9 bases fitting TRBD1. The germline V gene has CDR1 MNHEY and CDR2 SMNVEV (reference sequence). The CDR3 is 17 residues long. V was pared by 0 bases and J by 0 bases, with 4 bases of the junction left unmatched. The CDR3 reads CASSLSYRGLSTDTQYF. The CDR3 DNA is TGTGCCAGCAGTTTATCGTACAGGGGGCTAAGCACAGATACGCAGTATTTT.

This rearrangement joins TRBV11-2 to TRBJ2-5; D unresolved. The CDR3 contains 13 residues. The V and J ends lost 3 bases and 2 bases respectively, with 7 bases between them. Germline values: CDR1 SGHAT, CDR2 FQNNGV. The DNA for the CDR3 is TGTGCCAGCAGCTTTTCCCATCAAGAGACCCAGTACTTC. Translation: CASSFSHQETQYF. Complete variable domain (other parts from reference TRBV11-2 and TRBJ2-5): EAGVAQSPRYKIIEKRQSVAFWCNPISGHATLYWYQQILGQGPKLLIQFQNNGVVDDSQLPKDRFSAERLKGVDSTLKIQPAKLEDSAVYLCASSFSHQETQYFGPGTRLLVL.

This clonotype was detected only once. This may come from a read error, since a much larger clone is one base off. The chain links TRBV6-6 to TRBJ2-7; D call uncertain. Germline V CDR1 and CDR2: MNHNY, SVGAGI (reference sequence). Between the trimmed V and J ends, which lost 4 bases and 3 bases, there was a span of 7 bases. The CDR3 totals 12 residues. CDR3 sequence: CASSSPLYEQYF. The CDR3 DNA sequence: TGTGCCAGCAGTTCCCCCCTCTACGAGCAGTACTTC.

Within the sample, this clonotype is medium-sized. The chain is built from TRBV27 and TRBJ2-1, with a tentative D call TRBD1 (6 bases). Germline V gene lookup returns CDR1 MNHEY and CDR2 SMNVEV (reference sequence). V was clipped by 4 bases and J by 9 bases, with 16 bases between them. The CDR3 totals 14 residues. The CDR3 is CASSSGQPRSEQFF. For the CDR3, the DNA is TGTGCCAGCAGTTCCGGACAGCCCCGGTCTGAGCAGTTCTTC.

Judged by abundance, this clonotype is medium-sized. This chain connects TRBV6-6 to TRBJ2-1, with D possibly being TRBD1 (5 bases). The V end was cut by 4 bases, the J end by 7 bases, with 17 bases between. The CDR3 spans 15 residues. The V gene's germline CDR1 is MNHNY and CDR2 SVGAGI (reference sequence). CDR3 region: CASSFSQGGGNEQFF. Written as DNA, the CDR3 is TGTGCCAGCAGTTTCTCCCAGGGCGGTGGGAATGAGCAGTTCTTC.

In its sample, this clonotype is medium-sized. This chain links TRBV13 with TRBJ1-6; D is unresolved. Germline CDR1 is PRHDT and CDR2 is FYEKMQ (reference sequence). The CDR3 consists of 15 residues. The V and J ends lost 0 bases and 8 bases respectively, with 11 bases between them. Here the CDR3 DNA reads TGTGCCAGCAGCTTAGGCGATAGGGTATATTCACCCCTCCACTTT. Translating gives CASSLGDRVYSPLHF.

The chain has TRBV20-1 and TRBJ1-5; 7 bases map to TRBD1. The CDR3 covers 15 residues. With 0 bases clipped from V and 2 bases from J, the junction kept 4 bases outside the gene matches. From germline, CDR1 is DFQATT and CDR2 SNEGSKA (reference sequence). DNA of the CDR3: TGCAGTGCTAGAGATAACAGGGGAGGCAATCAGCCCCAGCATTTT. Translating it yields CSARDNRGGNQPQHF.

The rearrangement links TRBV6-4 to TRBJ2-1; D is ambiguous. CDR1 and CDR2 from the germline V gene are MRHNA and SNTAGT. With 0 bases removed from V and 9 bases from J, the gap between germline ends came to 12 bases. This CDR3 spans 14 amino acids. The chain's CDR3 is CASSDSGRPSEQFF. The CDR3 DNA is TGTGCCAGCAGTGACTCGGGCAGGCCCAGTGAGCAGTTCTTC.

This clonotype was observed once. V gene TRBV7-9 combines with J gene TRBJ2-5, with D unclear. Germline CDR1 SEHNR, CDR2 FQNEAQ (reference sequence). The V end lost 1 base, the J end lost 4 bases, and 10 bases lay between the germline ends. CDR3 size: 14 residues. CDR3 loop: CASSLGGGRETQYF. The CDR3 region has the DNA TGTGCCAGCAGCTTAGGAGGTGGTCGAGAGACCCAGTACTTC.

This clonotype rates as medium-sized (0.01 to 0.1%). The chain has TRBV5-5 and TRBJ2-3, with 8 bases identical to TRBD2. The germline V gene encodes CDR1 SGHKS and CDR2 YYEKEE (reference sequence). CDR3 size: 14 residues. V lost 4 bases and J lost 2; bases outside the gene matches: 3. The CDR3 loop reads CASSPLAVTDTQYF. CDR3 DNA: TGTGCCAGCAGCCCACTAGCGGTCACAGATACGCAGTATTTT.

This clonotype qualifies as medium-sized. V and J are TRBV19 and TRBJ1-5; 7 nucleotides match TRBD1. This CDR3 is built from 14 residues. Germline V gene lookup returns CDR1 LNHDA and CDR2 SQIVND (reference sequence). V lost 6 bases to trimming and J lost 1 base; unmatched junction nucleotides: 3. CDR3 loop: CASSLTGSNQPQHF. The CDR3, as DNA: TGTGCCAGTAGCCTGACAGGGAGCAATCAGCCCCAGCATTTT.

The genes are TRBV6-5 and TRBJ2-4, with 9 bases matching TRBD2. Germline loops: CDR1 MNHEY, CDR2 SVGAGI. This CDR3 comprises 15 residues. Losses at the gene ends were 5 bases for V and 10 bases for J; bases not matched to a gene: 12. CDR3 residues: CASSESPLAGEIQYF. The CDR3 DNA reads as TGTGCCAGCAGTGAATCCCCGTTAGCGGGGGAGATTCAGTACTTC.

The chain combines TRBV6-5 with TRBJ2-2; 12 bases map to TRBD1. The CDR3 is 16 amino acids. Germline CDR1 MNHEY, CDR2 SVGAGI. J lost 6 bases, V lost 2 bases, and 4 bases had no gene match. The CDR3 DNA follows: TGTGCCAGCAGTTACACGGGACAGGGGGCCGCCGGGGAGCTGTTTTTT. Protein: CASSYTGQGAAGELFF.

Sample share makes this clonotype medium-sized. This rearrangement joins TRBV30 to TRBJ2-2; no clear D. Germline V lookup: CDR1 GTSNPN, CDR2 SVGIG (reference sequence). V was shortened by 0 bases and J by 7 bases, with 9 bases between the two germline ends. The CDR3 runs to 13 residues. In nucleotides, the CDR3 is TGTGCCTGGAGTGTGGGTGTTTTCGGGGAGCTGTTTTTT. Its translation is CAWSVGVFGELFF.

This clonotype rates as medium-sized. This chain links TRBV30 with TRBJ1-6, with TRBD1 matching 9 bases. The trim removed 4 bases at V and 9 bases at J, leaving 7 bases unmatched. This CDR3 is 14 amino acids long. Germline assignment: CDR1 GTSNPN and CDR2 SVGIG (reference sequence). CDR3 sequence (DNA): TGTGCCTGGATCCGACAGGGGGGGAGTTCACCCCTCCACTTT. Its translation is CAWIRQGGSSPLHF.

The rearrangement joins TRBV20-1 to TRBJ2-7; 8 bases line up with TRBD1. This CDR3 has 15 residues. CDR1 and CDR2 (germline): DFQATT, SNEGSKA (reference sequence). V was pared by 2 bases and J by 2 bases, with 8 bases of the junction left unmatched. As DNA, the CDR3 is TGCAGTGCTAGACCACCGACAGGGGCAGCCTACGAGCAGTACTTC. This gives the protein CSARPPTGAAYEQYF.

CDR3 sequence reads: CASSLGESNRYNEQFF. CDR3 nucleotides: TGCGCCAGCAGCTTGGGGGAATCCAACAGATACAATGAGCAGTTCTTC. The chain links TRBV5-1 to TRBJ2-1; D is unresolved. Germline-derived CDR1 and CDR2 are SGHRS and YFSETQ. There are 16 residues in the CDR3. The germline V and J ends were trimmed by 0 bases and 4 bases, with 14 bases remaining between them.

This clonotype is classed as large (0.1 to 1%). The gene calls are TRBV29-1 and TRBJ2-1; weak D call: TRBD2 (5 bases). Germline V gives CDR1 SQVTM, CDR2 ANQGSEA. V was trimmed by 4 bases and J by 8 bases, leaving 18 bases between them. The CDR3 has 14 residues. The CDR3 loop reads CSVAPRGIQYEQFF. The CDR3, as DNA: TGCAGCGTTGCGCCCCGGGGAATACAATATGAGCAGTTCTTC.

By share of the sample, this clonotype is medium-sized. The chain combines TRBV19 with TRBJ1-5, with D perhaps matching TRBD1 (5 bases). This CDR3 is built from 16 residues. Looked up from germline, CDR1 is LNHDA and CDR2 is SQIVND (reference sequence). Trimming took 4 bases from V and 2 from J, leaving 15 bases between them. CDR3 region: CASSTGGTLGNQPQHF. CDR3 bases: TGTGCCAGTAGTACCGGGGGGACGCTGGGCAATCAGCCCCAGCATTTT.

This clonotype occurred a few times. This chain joins TRBV7-2 and TRBJ1-4, with D maybe TRBD1 (5 bases). Germline CDR1 SGHTA, CDR2 FQGNSA. The CDR3 length is 16 residues. With 5 bases removed from V and 8 bases from J, the gap between germline ends came to 21 bases. CDR3 residues: CASSPVSAGPREKLFF. In DNA, the CDR3 is TGTGCCAGCAGCCCTGTTTCTGCAGGGCCAAGGGAAAAACTGTTTTTT.

This clonotype was picked up a small number of times. The chain uses TRBV5-1 and TRBJ2-2; D possibly corresponds to TRBD1 (5 bases). CDR3 size: 17 residues. Trimming shortened V by 0 bases and J by 3 bases, and 15 bases separated the two germline ends. Germline CDR1 and CDR2: SGHRS and YFSETQ. In nucleotides, the CDR3 is TGCGCCAGCAGCTTGGTTAGGTCGACAGAGGACACCGGGGAGCTGTTTTTT. This gives the protein CASSLVRSTEDTGELFF.

Concerning this clonotype itself: A much larger clone is a single base away; this may be a read error. The genes are TRBV5-6 and TRBJ2-5; D not resolved. There are 13 residues in the CDR3. CDR1 SGHDT and CDR2 YYEEEE come from the germline V gene. The CDR3 spells CASSLEGRETQNF. Written as DNA, the CDR3 is TGTGCCAGCAGCTTGGAGGGCAGAGAGACCCAGAACTTC.

The chain has TRBV6-5 and TRBJ1-5; 10 bases are a match to TRBD1. The V segment lost 6 bases and the J segment 3 bases; nucleotides outside the gene matches: 5. This CDR3 is built from 15 residues. Germline assignment: CDR1 MNHEY and CDR2 SVGAGI. The CDR3 DNA is TGTGCCAGCAGGACCGACAGGGGGCACAATCAGCCCCAGCATTTT. Its translation is CASRTDRGHNQPQHF.

The rearrangement links TRBV6-5 to TRBJ1-1; maybe TRBD1 (5 bases). Germline values: CDR1 MNHEY, CDR2 SVGAGI. This CDR3 is built from 15 residues. The ends were cut back, 6 bases at V and 4 bases at J, with 18 bases in the middle. This CDR3 is CASSPGLRRGTEAFF. The CDR3 bases are TGTGCCAGCAGCCCTGGGCTGCGGAGGGGCACTGAAGCTTTCTTT.

Within the sample, this clonotype is medium-sized. The chain employs TRBV13 and TRBJ2-6; no clear D. Per the germline V gene, CDR1 is PRHDT and CDR2 is FYEKMQ (reference sequence). The CDR3 contains 15 residues. V was clipped by 2 bases and J by 0 bases, with 5 bases between them. CDR3 loop: CASSLWGSGANVLTF. The CDR3 nucleotides are TGTGCCAGCAGCTTATGGGGCTCTGGGGCCAACGTCCTGACTTTC. The variable domain in full, with the rest retrieved from reference TRBV13 and TRBJ2-6, is AAGVIQSPRHLIKEKRETATLKCYPIPRHDTVYWYQQGPGQDPQFLISFYEKMQSDKGSIPDRFSAQQFSDYHSELNMSSLELGDSALYFCASSLWGSGANVLTFGAGSRLTVL.

The chain uses TRBV6-5 and TRBJ1-1, with 8 bases aligning to TRBD1. J was trimmed by 5 bases and V by 0 bases; bases with no gene match: 5. This CDR3 is 15 amino acids long. Germline CDR1 and CDR2: MNHEY and SVGAGI. CDR3 loop: CASSYSNRGGTEAFF. The CDR3 nucleotides are TGTGCCAGCAGTTACTCGAACAGGGGGGGTACTGAAGCTTTCTTT.